This T cell receptor beta chain stems from a study of identical twins. Study-wide results and limits: Beta out-of-frame twin sharing showed a weaker excess. Twins shared out-of-frame alpha sequences with excess low generation probability.

About this clonotype: Its antigen is not identified. The junction departs from the called germline gene at one end, perhaps through a read error.

TCRdb re-derived calls from the 5' RACE reads in MiXCR, one entry per CDR3 protein. In the table there are about 920,000 distinct CDR3 sequences, roughly an eighth of which are singletons. The CDR3 runs 18 residues. The same sample was also studied in work on yellow fever vaccine responses in identical twins.

This clonotype was sampled from a woman aged 18-29 years in good health. The sample consisted of PBMCs. The rearrangement uses TRBV12-3 or TRBV12-4 and TRBJ2-1, with 12 nucleotides matching TRBD2. In DNA, the CDR3 is TGTGCCCGCAGTTTCCGTCTAGCGGGAGGGATCTCCTACAATGAGCAGTTCTTC. It specifies CARSFRLAGGISYNEQFF.